This T cell receptor beta chain was documented in a study of cytomegalovirus exposure and HLA in healthy donors. The V gene lost 10 bases and the J gene lost 0 bases, with 12 bases spanning the gap. CDR3 size: 13 residues. Per germline, CDR1 LNHDA and CDR2 SQIVND (reference sequence). Worth noting for this clone: Its specificity is unknown.

Nominally healthy donors were sampled, though unrecorded immune exposures were likely. Both 60 Vbeta primers and 13 Jbeta primers went into the PCR. Sequencing used immunoSEQ multiplex PCR; TCRdb keeps in-frame clones, though not all of them. The sample contains about 89,000 clones, 85% of which appear only once. Broader study findings: In vitro work confirmed that a few CMV-associated chains recognize CMV antigens. Presence/absence analyses supposed approximately even sequencing depth among donors. A later analysis, which compared TCR beta chains of equal frequency, found the HLA-associated ones more clonally expanded.

This chain connects TRBV19 to TRBJ1-1; the D is unclear. Sequences were obtained from PBMCs. The clonotype was recovered from a man in his forties in good health and CMV-seropositive. CDR3 in DNA: TGTGCCACCTCCGACACCTTGAACACTGAAGCTTTCTTT. Translating it yields CATSDTLNTEAFF.